A selection of T cell receptor beta chains follows, all from one sample in a study of shared clonotypes between healthy human individuals. The assay was immunoSEQ multiplex PCR, and TCRdb's table has in-frame clones only and misses some. The sample records 2,100,000 or so clones, more than 90% being singletons. Material for sequencing was naive CD4+ T cells sorted from blood. The receptor source for this set is a man aged 18 to 29 in good health. Both conserved end residues are part of each CDR3. A D gene is named only where the DNA matches it firmly. Part of the rows lack a size; the others show once, few, many or a class for expanded clones.

J gene,clone size,D gene,V gene,CDR3 protein,CDR3 DNA
TRBJ1-6,NA,TRBD1,TRBV11-1,CASSSGTGVSPLHF,TGTGCCAGCAGCTCCGGGACAGGGGTATCACCCCTCCACTTT
TRBJ2-1,few,NA,TRBV5-4,CASSLDSSYNEQFF,TGTGCCAGCAGCTTGGACTCCTCCTACAATGAGCAGTTCTTC
TRBJ2-5,NA,NA,TRBV7-6,CASSLGFLGREQETQYF,TGTGCCAGCAGCTTAGGCTTTTTGGGAAGGGAACAAGAGACCCAGTACTTC
TRBJ2-3,NA,NA,TRBV30,CAWSGGRLETDTQYF,TGTGCCTGGAGTGGTGGGAGGCTTGAAACAGATACGCAGTATTTT
TRBJ2-1,NA,NA,TRBV5-1,CASSLARNNEQFF,TGCGCCAGCAGCTTGGCCAGGAACAATGAGCAGTTCTTC
TRBJ2-6,NA,NA,TRBV19,CASSYGANVLTF,TGTGCCAGTTCCTATGGGGCCAACGTCCTGACTTTC
TRBJ2-1,NA,TRBD2,TRBV6-5,CASSRSGGPYNEQFF,TGTGCCAGCAGTCGTAGCGGGGGCCCCTACAATGAGCAGTTCTTC
TRBJ2-5,NA,TRBD1,TRBV7-9,CASSLEQGQETQYF,TGTGCCAGCAGCTTAGAACAGGGGCAAGAGACCCAGTACTTC
TRBJ2-7,NA,TRBD2,TRBV7-9,CASSPREGSSYEQYF,TGTGCCAGCAGCCCGCGGGAGGGGAGCTCCTACGAGCAGTACTTC
TRBJ2-5,NA,TRBD2,TRBV27,CATASLAGGPFRFYF,TGTGCCACCGCGAGTTTAGCGGGAGGTCCTTTTAGGTTCTACTTC
TRBJ2-3,NA,TRBD2,TRBV10-3,CAISIAGEDTQYF,TGTGCCATCAGCATAGCGGGAGAAGATACGCAGTATTTT
TRBJ2-2,NA,NA,TRBV5-1,CASSLDSGELFF,TGCGCCAGCAGCTTGGACTCCGGGGAGCTGTTTTTT
TRBJ2-2,NA,TRBD1,TRBV15,CATSRARTGVTGELFF,TGTGCCACCAGCAGAGCTAGGACAGGGGTCACCGGGGAGCTGTTTTTT
TRBJ1-2,NA,NA,TRBV9,CASSVGLEARNYGYTF,TGTGCCAGCAGCGTCGGACTGGAGGCCAGAAACTATGGCTACACCTTC
TRBJ2-7,NA,NA,TRBV6-6,CASSYGGAFTYEQYF,TGTGCCAGCAGTTACGGGGGGGCCTTTACGTACGAGCAGTACTTC
TRBJ2-2,once,NA,TRBV28,CASSLLQSHTGELFF,TGTGCCAGCAGTTTATTGCAGAGCCACACCGGGGAGCTGTTTTTT
TRBJ2-1,NA,NA,TRBV28,CASMNPLQGPFF,TGTGCCAGCATGAATCCCCTCCAGGGGCCGTTCTTC
TRBJ1-5,NA,NA,TRBV30,CAWSGGGNSNQPQHF,TGTGCCTGGAGTGGCGGAGGAAATAGCAATCAGCCCCAGCATTTT
TRBJ1-1,once,TRBD1,TRBV30,CAWSAGLNRGNVEAFF,TGTGCCTGGAGTGCAGGTTTGAACAGGGGGAACGTTGAAGCTTTCTTT
TRBJ2-7,once,NA,TRBV10-1,CASSDPPTYEQYF,TGCGCCAGCAGTGATCCTCCTACCTACGAGCAGTACTTC
TRBJ1-2,NA,TRBD1,TRBV7-9,CASSAYTGGADGYTF,TGTGCCAGCAGCGCCTACACAGGGGGCGCCGATGGCTACACCTTC
TRBJ1-2,NA,TRBD1,TRBV5-1,CASSLETGVYGYTF,TGCGCCAGCAGCTTGGAGACAGGGGTCTATGGCTACACCTTC
TRBJ2-1,once,TRBD1,TRBV7-2,CASSRLTGWSYNEQFF,TGTGCCAGCAGCCGCCTGACAGGGTGGTCCTACAATGAGCAGTTCTTC
TRBJ2-7,NA,TRBD1,TRBV4-3,CASSPTGWGLYEQYF,TGCGCCAGCAGCCCGACAGGGTGGGGCTTGTACGAGCAGTACTTC
TRBJ2-7,NA,TRBD2,TRBV11-2,CASSLTGLAYEQYF,TGTGCCAGCAGCTTAACGGGACTAGCCTACGAGCAGTACTTC
TRBJ2-3,NA,NA,TRBV4-3,CASSPRKGTDTQYF,TGCGCCAGCAGCCCGAGGAAAGGAACAGATACGCAGTATTTT
TRBJ2-7,NA,NA,TRBV9,CASSQQVASYEQYF,TGTGCCAGCAGCCAACAGGTTGCCTCCTACGAGCAGTACTTC
TRBJ2-5,NA,NA,TRBV19,CASSIRTEGETQYF,TGTGCCAGTAGTATCAGGACAGAGGGGGAGACCCAGTACTTC
TRBJ1-2,NA,NA,TRBV5-1,CASSTQGNYGYTF,TGCGCCAGCAGCACACAGGGAAACTATGGCTACACCTTC
TRBJ1-2,NA,NA,TRBV19,CASSLGGSPSIYGYTF,TGTGCCAGTAGTCTAGGAGGTTCTCCTTCCATCTATGGCTACACCTTC
TRBJ2-4,NA,TRBD2,TRBV4-1,CASSQFLGLAGNIQYF,TGCGCCAGCAGCCAATTCCTGGGACTAGCGGGAAACATTCAGTACTTC
TRBJ1-1,NA,NA,TRBV28,CASLHVGMSNTEAFF,TGTGCCAGCCTCCATGTCGGGATGTCGAACACTGAAGCTTTCTTT
TRBJ2-7,NA,TRBD2,TRBV11-2,CASSLEISGRGYEQYF,TGTGCCAGCAGCTTAGAAATTAGCGGGAGAGGGTACGAGCAGTACTTC
TRBJ2-3,NA,TRBD1,TRBV11-1,CASSLGDRVGSDTQYF,TGTGCCAGCAGCTTAGGGGACAGGGTGGGATCAGATACGCAGTATTTT
TRBJ1-6,NA,NA,TRBV27,CASSFSLTGVSPLHF,TGTGCCAGCAGTTTTTCCTTAACTGGGGTTTCACCCCTCCACTTT
TRBJ1-4,NA,TRBD1,TRBV5-1,CASRRQGATNEKLFF,TGCGCCAGCAGGCGACAGGGGGCAACTAATGAAAAACTGTTTTTT
TRBJ1-5,NA,NA,TRBV7-2,CASSPVMTTNQPQHF,TGTGCCAGCAGCCCCGTTATGACTACTAATCAGCCCCAGCATTTT
TRBJ2-7,NA,NA,TRBV28,CASLKDSSYEQYF,TGTGCCAGCCTTAAAGACAGCTCCTACGAGCAGTACTTC
TRBJ2-1,NA,TRBD1,TRBV5-1,CASSLGQSFNEQFF,TGCGCCAGCAGCCTGGGACAGTCATTCAATGAGCAGTTCTTC
TRBJ2-1,NA,TRBD2,TRBV7-3,CASSSGLPYNEQFF,TGTGCCAGCAGCTCGGGACTACCTTACAATGAGCAGTTCTTC
TRBJ1-2,NA,NA,TRBV5-4,CASSLPGTPGQGYTF,TGTGCCAGCAGCTTGCCCGGGACACCGGGGCAAGGCTACACCTTC
TRBJ2-3,NA,TRBD1,TRBV11-3,CASSLSQGATDTQYF,TGTGCCAGCAGCTTATCCCAGGGGGCCACAGATACGCAGTATTTT
TRBJ2-1,NA,NA,TRBV18,CASSLGGPLYNEQFF,TGTGCCAGCTCCCTCGGGGGGCCCCTTTACAATGAGCAGTTCTTC
TRBJ1-6,NA,NA,TRBV10-3,CAIRDSSENSPLHF,TGTGCCATCAGGGACAGTTCAGAAAATTCACCCCTCCACTTT
TRBJ1-4,NA,TRBD1,TRBV6-1,CASSESRGPLGEKLFF,TGTGCCAGCAGCGAATCCAGGGGGCCCTTGGGAGAAAAACTGTTTTTT
TRBJ2-2,NA,TRBD1,TRBV7-3,CASSWDRGSGELFF,TGTGCCAGCAGCTGGGACAGGGGCTCCGGGGAGCTGTTTTTT
TRBJ1-5,NA,NA,TRBV9,CASSPSGVSNQPQHF,TGTGCCAGCAGCCCTAGCGGGGTTAGCAATCAGCCCCAGCATTTT
TRBJ2-7,once,NA,TRBV7-2,CASLNRTAYEQYF,TGTGCCAGCCTCAACCGGACAGCCTACGAGCAGTACTTC
TRBJ2-7,NA,TRBD2,TRBV7-6,CASSRGGAALEQYF,TGTGCCAGCAGCCGCGGGGGGGCCGCCCTCGAGCAGTACTTC
TRBJ1-1,NA,NA,TRBV25-1,CASGPQGWGNTEAFF,TGTGCCAGCGGACCACAGGGCTGGGGAAACACTGAAGCTTTCTTT